The 7 T cell receptor beta chains given below trace back to one sample, sequenced in a study of cytomegalovirus exposure and HLA in healthy donors. Researchers ran the PCR with 60 Vbeta and 13 Jbeta primers. The assay was immunoSEQ multiplex PCR, and TCRdb's table has in-frame clones only and misses some. The table shows 150,000 to 200,000 clones, with more than 75% occurring only once. Material: PBMCs. The source of these receptors is a girl aged 2 to 9 in good health and CMV-seropositive.

The chain carries TRBV4-2 and TRBJ1-6, with 8 bases fitting TRBD1. The CDR3 sequence is 14 residues long. CDR1 and CDR2 (germline): LGHNA, YNFKEQ. V was clipped by 5 bases and J by 14 bases; unmatched bases: 11. The CDR3 here is CASSSWTGSGALHF. CDR3 sequence (DNA): TGTGCCAGCAGCTCCTGGACAGGGAGTGGAGCCCTCCACTTT.

The chain couples TRBV30 to TRBJ1-3; D gene unclear. Trimming cost V 4 bases and J 0 bases, with 10 bases left between them. In germline, CDR1 is GTSNPN, CDR2 SVGIG (reference sequence). CDR3 length equals 14 residues. The CDR3 protein is CAWTPLSSGNTIYF. DNA of the CDR3: TGTGCCTGGACCCCCCTGAGCTCTGGAAACACCATATATTTT.

The V and J genes are TRBV18 and TRBJ2-5, with TRBD2 matching over 13 bases. The germline V gene encodes CDR1 KGHSH and CDR2 LQKENI. This CDR3 has 15 amino acids. The V gene end was trimmed by 2 bases and the J gene end by 5 bases; junction bases not matched to a gene: 2. CDR3 residues: CASSPGTSGTETQYF. In DNA, the CDR3 is TGTGCCAGCTCACCAGGGACTAGCGGGACGGAGACCCAGTACTTC.

This rearrangement joins TRBV11-1 to TRBJ2-7; D is unresolved. V dropped 0 bases and J dropped 1 base, with 10 bases sitting between them. The length of the CDR3 is 15 residues. Per the germline V gene, CDR1 is SGHAT and CDR2 is FQDESV (reference sequence). The CDR3: CASSLAISVSYEQYF. The CDR3 coding sequence is TGTGCCAGCAGCTTAGCAATATCTGTTTCCTACGAGCAGTACTTC. Full variable domain (rest looked up from reference TRBV11-1 and TRBJ2-7): EAEVAQSPRYKITEKSQAVAFWCDPISGHATLYWYRQILGQGPELLVQFQDESVVDDSQLPKDRFSAERLKGVDSTLKIQPAELGDSAMYLCASSLAISVSYEQYFGPGTRLTVT.

In the case of this clone: The same CDR3 also results from other DNA sequences found in this sample. The chain couples TRBV30 to TRBJ2-7, with a tentative D call TRBD2 (6 bases). CDR1 and CDR2 (germline): GTSNPN, SVGIG (reference sequence). The CDR3 consists of 13 residues. V shed 0 bases and J shed 1 base, with 7 bases lying between them. The CDR3 bases are TGTGCCTGGAGTGTCGCGGGATCCTACGAGCAGTACTTC. It is translated as CAWSVAGSYEQYF. Filled out from reference TRBV30 and TRBJ2-7, the complete variable domain reads SQTIHQWPATLVQPVGSPLSLECTVEGTSNPNLYWYRQAAGRGLQLLFYSVGIGQISSEVPQNLSASRPQDRQFILSSKKLLLSDSGFYLCAWSVAGSYEQYFGPGTRLTVT.

The chain joins TRBV6-1 to TRBJ2-2; 9 nucleotides align to TRBD2. The CDR3 consists of 14 residues. Germline V gene sequence: CDR1 MNHNS, CDR2 SASEGT. The trim removed 10 bases at V and 3 bases at J, leaving 6 bases unmatched. The CDR3 DNA reads as TGTGCCACTATAGCGGGAGTGGACACCGGGGAGCTGTTTTTT. It yields the protein CATIAGVDTGELFF.

The chain combines TRBV2 with TRBJ2-4; TRBD2 might be the D (5 bases). The germline gives CDR1 SNHLY, CDR2 FYNNEI. V was pared by 7 bases and J by 0 bases, with 7 bases between. The CDR3 consists of 13 residues. CDR3 sequence: CASTREAKNIQYF. In DNA form, the CDR3 reads TGTGCCAGCACACGGGAAGCCAAAAACATTCAGTACTTC.